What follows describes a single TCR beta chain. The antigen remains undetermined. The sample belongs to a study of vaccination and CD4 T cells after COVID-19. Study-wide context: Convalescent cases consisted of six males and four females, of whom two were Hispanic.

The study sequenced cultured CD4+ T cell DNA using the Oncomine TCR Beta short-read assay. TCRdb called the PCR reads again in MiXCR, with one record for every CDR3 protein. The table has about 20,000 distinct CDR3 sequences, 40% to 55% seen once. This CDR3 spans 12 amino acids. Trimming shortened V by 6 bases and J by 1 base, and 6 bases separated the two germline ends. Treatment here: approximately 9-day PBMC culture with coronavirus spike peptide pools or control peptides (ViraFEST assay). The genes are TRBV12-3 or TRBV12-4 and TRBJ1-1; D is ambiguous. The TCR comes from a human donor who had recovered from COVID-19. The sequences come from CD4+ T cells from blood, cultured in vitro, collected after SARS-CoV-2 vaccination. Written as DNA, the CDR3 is TGTGCCAGCAGCCTCAGGAACACTGAAGCTTTCTTT. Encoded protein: CASSLRNTEAFF.